The sequence of this T cell receptor beta chain was determined in a study of shared clonotypes between healthy human individuals. An assay was performed, and its level was deep. Genomic DNA from each subset was divided evenly over several immunoSEQ plates. TCRdb keeps only in-frame clones here, not all; method: immunoSEQ multiplex PCR. The sample shows 2,500,000 or so clones, approximately 90% of them seen only once. Regarding this clone: Antigen unknown.

Whole-study findings and limits: Sampling covered nothing but blood. Tissue TCR repertoires likely differ from those found in blood.

V was pared by 6 bases and J by 0 bases, with 8 bases of the junction left unmatched. Germline values: CDR1 MNHEY, CDR2 SVGAGI. This CDR3 is built from 15 residues. Free of recent acute infections or vaccinations, the donors were healthy HIV-negative adults. The genes are TRBV6-5 and TRBJ2-7; 7 positions match TRBD1. The sequence was obtained from a man aged 18 to 29 in good health. Sequenced: naive CD4+ T cells sorted from blood. This sample's subset: CD45RA+ positively selected. CDR3 sequence reads: CASSPPTGSSYEQYF. DNA of the CDR3: TGTGCCAGCAGCCCGCCGACAGGGAGCTCCTACGAGCAGTACTTC.